The rows below give T cell receptor beta chains drawn from one sample of a study of T cell repertoires in cytomegalovirus infection. MiXCR was run by TCRdb on the reads, yielding one entry per CDR3 protein. The table shows hundreds of thousands of distinct CDR3 sequences, with about 10% occurring only once. The sample comprised PBMCs. The receptors were gathered from a human donor in good health (CMV status not recorded). Some clones in this sample may be carry-over from other donors' samples. CDR3s include the opening cysteine and the closing phenylalanine or tryptophan. The D gene is left open where the match is weak. Part of the rows lack a size; the others show once, few, many or a class for expanded clones.

clone size	V gene	D gene	J gene	CDR3 protein	CDR3 DNA
many	TRBV11-2	TRBD2	TRBJ2-2	CASTLIGGRRTGELFF	TGTGCCAGCACCCTTATTGGCGGGAGACGCACCGGGGAGCTGTTTTTT
many	TRBV5-1	NA	TRBJ2-7	CASSRTGTEGSYEQYF	TGCGCCAGCAGCCGCACCGGGACGGAGGGCTCCTACGAGCAGTACTTC
many	TRBV24-1	NA	TRBJ1-4	CATSDFGEKLFF	TGTGCCACCAGTGATTTTGGGGAAAAACTGTTTTTT
many	TRBV19	TRBD1	TRBJ2-1	CASTTGAGEQFF	TGTGCCAGCACAACAGGGGCGGGTGAGCAGTTCTTC
NA	TRBV29-1	TRBD1	TRBJ2-5	CSVRDSKETQYF	TGCAGCGTTCGGGACAGTAAAGAGACCCAGTACTTC
few	TRBV5-4	NA	TRBJ2-5	CASSNTDGKETQYF	TGTGCCAGCAGCAACACGGACGGGAAAGAGACCCAGTACTTC
NA	TRBV11-2	TRBD2	TRBJ2-3	CASSPPGLAGDTQYF	TGTGCCAGCAGCCCCCCGGGACTAGCGGGAGATACGCAGTATTTT
NA	TRBV3-1	NA	TRBJ1-1	CASSRFLSMNTEAFF	TGTGCCAGCAGCCGGTTTTTGAGTATGAACACTGAAGCTTTCTTT
many	TRBV28	TRBD2	TRBJ2-7	CASSGAGGAYEQYF	TGTGCCAGCAGCGGAGCGGGAGGCGCCTACGAGCAGTACTTC
many	TRBV7-2	TRBD2	TRBJ2-5	CASSLLSSGETQYF	TGTGCCAGCAGCTTACTCTCTAGCGGAGAGACCCAGTACTTC
NA	TRBV11-2	NA	TRBJ1-4	CASSSGAGGEKLFF	TGTGCCAGCAGCTCAGGGGCCGGGGGTGAAAAACTGTTTTTT
many	TRBV5-1	NA	TRBJ1-4	CASSPGQPNEKLFF	TGCGCCAGCAGCCCGGGGCAGCCTAATGAAAAACTGTTTTTT
many	TRBV5-1	NA	TRBJ2-7	CASSLEIGLAYEQYF	TGCGCCAGCAGCTTGGAAATTGGGCTCGCCTACGAGCAGTACTTC
many	TRBV6-5	TRBD1	TRBJ1-1	CASRPDRGSEAFF	TGTGCCAGCAGACCGGACAGGGGGTCTGAAGCTTTCTTT
few	TRBV20-1	NA	TRBJ2-1	CSVPRTYNEQFF	TGCAGTGTCCCCCGCACCTACAATGAGCAGTTCTTC
many	TRBV12-3/TRBV12-4	NA	TRBJ1-1	CASSLASGWGNTEAFF	TGTGCCAGCAGTTTGGCATCGGGGTGGGGGAACACTGAAGCTTTCTTT
many	TRBV7-9	TRBD1	TRBJ1-2	CASSRDRGEGYTF	TGTGCCAGCAGCCGGGACAGGGGGGAAGGCTACACCTTC
NA	TRBV6-6	TRBD1	TRBJ2-5	CASVAGQGRQETQYF	TGTGCCAGCGTCGCCGGACAGGGTCGCCAAGAGACCCAGTACTTC
many	TRBV28	NA	TRBJ1-1	CASSLERTEAFF	TGTGCCAGCAGTTTAGAGAGGACTGAAGCTTTCTTT
NA	TRBV12-5	NA	TRBJ2-2	CASDRQGNTGELFF	TGTGCTAGTGATCGCCAGGGGAACACCGGGGAGCTGTTTTTT
many	TRBV10-1	NA	TRBJ2-3	CASSEASDTQYF	TGCGCCAGCAGTGAGGCCTCAGATACGCAGTATTTT
NA	TRBV10-3	TRBD1	TRBJ2-2	CATGGTGNTGELFF	TGTGCCACTGGCGGGACAGGGAACACCGGGGAGCTGTTTTTT
NA	TRBV3-1	TRBD1	TRBJ1-2	CASTSTGTGYTF	TGTGCCAGCACCTCGACAGGGACCGGCTACACCTTC
NA	TRBV30	TRBD1	TRBJ1-2	CAWTTGGAGGYTF	TGTGCCTGGACTACAGGGGGCGCGGGGGGCTACACCTTC
many	TRBV6-1	TRBD2	TRBJ2-5	CASIDGTTKETQYF	TGTGCCAGCATTGATGGGACTACCAAAGAGACCCAGTACTTC
many	TRBV19	TRBD1	TRBJ2-7	CASRGTGSYEQYF	TGTGCCAGTAGGGGGACAGGGTCCTACGAGCAGTACTTC
many	TRBV20-1	NA	TRBJ2-1	CSASDPALADNEQFF	TGCAGTGCTAGCGACCCGGCGCTAGCCGACAATGAGCAGTTCTTC
many	TRBV20-1	NA	TRBJ2-3	CSARDPAAFSTDTQYF	TGCAGTGCTAGAGATCCCGCAGCCTTTAGCACAGATACGCAGTATTTT
many	TRBV9	NA	TRBJ2-1	CASSVAGTNNEQFF	TGTGCCAGCAGCGTCGCAGGGACCAACAATGAGCAGTTCTTC
few	TRBV28	TRBD1	TRBJ2-1	CASSLGTGGVLSYNEQFF	TGTGCCAGCAGTCTCGGGACAGGGGGCGTCTTGTCCTACAATGAGCAGTTCTTC
many	TRBV7-2	NA	TRBJ1-2	CASSLGSREGYTF	TGTGCCAGCAGCTTAGGAAGCAGGGAGGGCTACACCTTC
few	TRBV27	NA	TRBJ1-1	CASSLSRTDTEAFF	TGTGCCAGCAGTTTATCAAGGACAGACACTGAAGCTTTCTTT
NA	TRBV30	NA	TRBJ1-1	CAWSGMVGNTEAFF	TGTGCCTGGAGTGGGATGGTGGGGAACACTGAAGCTTTCTTT
NA	TRBV7-3	NA	TRBJ1-1	CASSPTSLGTEAFF	TGTGCCAGCAGCCCCACCAGCCTGGGCACTGAAGCTTTCTTT
many	TRBV4-2	NA	TRBJ2-7	CASSQERGAISYEQYF	TGTGCCAGCAGCCAAGAAAGGGGGGCAATCTCCTACGAGCAGTACTTC
many	TRBV20-1	NA	TRBJ2-5	CSAGTPPRTQETQYF	TGCAGTGCTGGAACACCACCTCGGACCCAAGAGACCCAGTACTTC
NA	TRBV5-1	NA	TRBJ2-7	CASRTDISGEQYF	TGCGCCAGCCGGACAGACATCAGCGGGGAGCAGTACTTC
NA	TRBV24-1	TRBD2	TRBJ2-3	CATSDYQGTSVLDTQYF	TGTGCCACCAGTGATTACCAGGGGACTAGCGTCCTAGATACGCAGTATTTT
NA	TRBV5-1	TRBD2	TRBJ2-1	CASSAGLAGVTEQFF	TGCGCCAGCAGCGCCGGACTAGCGGGAGTCACTGAGCAGTTCTTC
many	TRBV29-1	NA	TRBJ1-1	CSVGQGLGTEAFF	TGCAGCGTGGGCCAGGGGCTAGGGACTGAAGCTTTCTTT
NA	TRBV27	NA	TRBJ1-2	CASSLGAGRYGYTF	TGTGCCAGCAGTTTAGGGGCAGGGCGCTATGGCTACACCTTC
many	TRBV7-7	TRBD2	TRBJ2-1	CASSLDGTSGDNEQFF	TGTGCCAGCAGCTTAGATGGGACCAGCGGGGACAATGAGCAGTTCTTC
many	TRBV9	NA	TRBJ2-1	CASSPEGGLDEQFF	TGTGCCAGCAGCCCGGAGGGGGGGTTGGATGAGCAGTTCTTC
many	TRBV7-2	NA	TRBJ1-6	CASSLSPPGSYNSPLHF	TGTGCCAGCAGCTTATCTCCCCCCGGCTCCTATAATTCACCCCTCCACTTT
many	TRBV6-1	NA	TRBJ2-1	CASSETDNEQFF	TGTGCCAGCAGTGAGACGGACAATGAGCAGTTCTTC
NA	TRBV5-1	TRBD2	TRBJ2-1	CASTWTSSNNEQFF	TGCGCCAGCACCTGGACTAGCTCCAACAATGAGCAGTTCTTC
few	TRBV5-1	NA	TRBJ1-5	CASSLAPSSDSSNQPQHF	TGCGCCAGCAGCTTGGCCCCTTCCTCTGACAGTAGCAATCAGCCCCAGCATTTT
few	TRBV2	NA	TRBJ1-1	CASRVQVLEAFF	TGTGCCAGCCGGGTCCAGGTACTTGAAGCTTTCTTT
NA	TRBV15	TRBD1	TRBJ1-2	CATSRRPDRASDGYTF	TGTGCCACCAGCAGACGGCCCGACAGGGCTTCGGATGGCTACACCTTC
many	TRBV11-3	NA	TRBJ2-7	CASSYGQSYEQYF	TGTGCCAGCAGCTACGGACAGAGTTACGAGCAGTACTTC
many	TRBV19	TRBD2	TRBJ2-1	CASSMAGDMSGSEQFF	TGTGCCAGTAGTATGGCGGGAGATATGAGCGGGAGTGAGCAGTTCTTC
many	TRBV5-5	TRBD2	TRBJ2-3	CASSLGASGGTTDTQYF	TGTGCCAGCAGCTTGGGGGCTAGCGGGGGGACCACAGATACGCAGTATTTT
many	TRBV12-3/TRBV12-4	NA	TRBJ1-2	CASSHIQEYNYGYTF	TGTGCCAGCAGTCACATACAGGAATACAACTATGGCTACACCTTC
NA	TRBV12-3/TRBV12-4	NA	TRBJ2-1	CASSRGPLRNEQFF	TGTGCCAGCAGCCGTGGACCACTCAGGAATGAGCAGTTCTTC